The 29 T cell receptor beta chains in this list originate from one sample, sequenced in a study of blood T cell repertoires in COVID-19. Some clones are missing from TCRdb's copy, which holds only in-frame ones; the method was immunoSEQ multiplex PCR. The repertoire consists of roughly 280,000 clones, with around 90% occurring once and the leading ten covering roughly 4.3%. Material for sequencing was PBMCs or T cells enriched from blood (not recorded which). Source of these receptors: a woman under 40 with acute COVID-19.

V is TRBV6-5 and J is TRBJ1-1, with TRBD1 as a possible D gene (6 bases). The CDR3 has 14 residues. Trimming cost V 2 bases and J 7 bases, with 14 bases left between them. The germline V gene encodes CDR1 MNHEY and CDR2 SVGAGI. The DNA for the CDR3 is TGTGCCAGCAGTTACGATACAGGGCCCAATGAAGCTTTCTTT. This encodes CASSYDTGPNEAFF.

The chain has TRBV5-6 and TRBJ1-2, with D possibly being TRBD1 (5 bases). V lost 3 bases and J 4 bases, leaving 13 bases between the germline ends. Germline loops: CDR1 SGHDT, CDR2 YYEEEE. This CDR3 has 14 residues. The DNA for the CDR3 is TGTGCCAGCAGCTCCAAGACAGCCGGCTATGGCTACACCTTC. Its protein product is CASSSKTAGYGYTF.

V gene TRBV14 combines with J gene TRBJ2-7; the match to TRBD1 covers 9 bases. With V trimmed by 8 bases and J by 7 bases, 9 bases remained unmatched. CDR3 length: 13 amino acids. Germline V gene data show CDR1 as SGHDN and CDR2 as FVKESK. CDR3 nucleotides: TGTGCCAGCGGGACAGGGCCGGGTGGAGAGCAGTACTTC. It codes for CASGTGPGGEQYF.

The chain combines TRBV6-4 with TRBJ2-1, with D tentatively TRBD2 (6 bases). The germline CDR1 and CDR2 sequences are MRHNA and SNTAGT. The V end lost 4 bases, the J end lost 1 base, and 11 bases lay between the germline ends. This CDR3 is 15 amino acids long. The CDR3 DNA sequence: TGTGCCAGCAGTGCGGGAGAATCGTCCTACAATGAGCAGTTCTTC. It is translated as CASSAGESSYNEQFF.

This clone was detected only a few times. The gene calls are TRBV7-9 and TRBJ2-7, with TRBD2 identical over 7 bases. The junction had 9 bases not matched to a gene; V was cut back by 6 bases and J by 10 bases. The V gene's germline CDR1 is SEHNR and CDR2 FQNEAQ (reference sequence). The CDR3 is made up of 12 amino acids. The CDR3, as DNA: TGTGCCAGCAGTCCCTCCGGGGGGTCCCAGTACTTC. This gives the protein CASSPSGGSQYF.

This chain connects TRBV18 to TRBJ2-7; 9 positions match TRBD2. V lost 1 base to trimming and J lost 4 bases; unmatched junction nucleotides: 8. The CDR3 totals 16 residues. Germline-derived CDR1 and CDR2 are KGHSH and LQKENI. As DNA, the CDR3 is TGTGCCAGCTCACCACTCAGTGCGGGAGGGAGTTACGAGCAGTACTTC. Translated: CASSPLSAGGSYEQYF.

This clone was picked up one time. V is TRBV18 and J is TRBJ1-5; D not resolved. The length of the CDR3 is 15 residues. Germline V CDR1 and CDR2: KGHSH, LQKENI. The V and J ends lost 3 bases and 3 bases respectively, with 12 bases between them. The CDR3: CASSPTQRTNQPQHF. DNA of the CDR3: TGTGCCAGCTCACCCACCCAGCGGACCAATCAGCCCCAGCATTTT.

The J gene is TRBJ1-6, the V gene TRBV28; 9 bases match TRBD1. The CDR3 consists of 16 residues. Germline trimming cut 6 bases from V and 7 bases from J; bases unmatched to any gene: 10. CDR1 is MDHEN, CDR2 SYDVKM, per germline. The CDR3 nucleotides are TGTGCCAGCAGGACCAGCATGGGACAGGGCAATTCACCCCTCCACTTT. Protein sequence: CASRTSMGQGNSPLHF.

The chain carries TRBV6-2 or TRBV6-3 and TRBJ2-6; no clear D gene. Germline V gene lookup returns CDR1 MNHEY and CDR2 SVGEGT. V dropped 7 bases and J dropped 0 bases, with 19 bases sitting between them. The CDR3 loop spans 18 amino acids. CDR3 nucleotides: TGTGCCAGCACCCCGGCCCAGGTCCATCCCTCTGGGGCCAACGTCCTGACTTTC. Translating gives CASTPAQVHPSGANVLTF.

CDR3 in amino acids: CASAGQGEGNEQFF. In nucleotides, the CDR3 is TGTGCCAGCGCCGGACAGGGGGAAGGCAATGAGCAGTTCTTC. The V gene is TRBV6-5, the J gene TRBJ2-1, with TRBD1 matching over 10 bases. With 8 bases clipped from V and 6 bases from J, the junction kept 7 bases outside the gene matches. The CDR3 runs to 14 residues. Germline CDR1 MNHEY, CDR2 SVGAGI.

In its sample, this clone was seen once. DNA for the CDR3: TGTGCCAGCAGCGTACTCGGTGAGGCAGATACGCAGTATTTT. It translates to CASSVLGEADTQYF. The chain carries TRBV9 and TRBJ2-3, with unresolved D. Germline loops: CDR1 SGDLS, CDR2 YYNGEE. V lost 1 base and J lost 4, with 10 bases in between. The CDR3 totals 14 residues.

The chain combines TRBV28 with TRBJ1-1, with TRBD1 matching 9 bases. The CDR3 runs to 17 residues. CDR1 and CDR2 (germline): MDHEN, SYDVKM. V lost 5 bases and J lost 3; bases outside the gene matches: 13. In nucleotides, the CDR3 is TGTGCCAGCAGTCAATCCAACAGGGGGCCCTGGGACACTGAAGCTTTCTTT. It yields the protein CASSQSNRGPWDTEAFF.

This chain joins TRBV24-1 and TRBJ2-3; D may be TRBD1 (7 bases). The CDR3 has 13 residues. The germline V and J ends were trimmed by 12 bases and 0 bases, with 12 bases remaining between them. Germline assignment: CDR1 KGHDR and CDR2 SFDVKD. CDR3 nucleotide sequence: TGTGCCGCCGGGGGACAGAGCACAGATACGCAGTATTTT. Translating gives CAAGGQSTDTQYF.

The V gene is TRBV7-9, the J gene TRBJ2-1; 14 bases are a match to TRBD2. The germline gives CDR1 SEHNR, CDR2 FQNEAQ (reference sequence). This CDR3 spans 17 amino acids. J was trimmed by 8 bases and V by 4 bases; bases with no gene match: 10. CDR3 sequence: CASSSGTSGSYGDEQFF. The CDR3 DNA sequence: TGTGCCAGCAGCTCCGGGACTAGCGGGAGTTACGGCGATGAGCAGTTCTTC.

For the CDR3, the DNA is TGCAGCTTCGGGACTAGCGACACCGGGGAGCTGTTTTTT. This sequence encodes CSFGTSDTGELFF. The V gene is TRBV29-1, the J gene TRBJ2-2; 10 bases align to TRBD2. The CDR3 has 13 amino acids. Germline trimming cut 8 bases from V and 3 bases from J; bases unmatched to any gene: 3. Germline CDR1 reads SQVTM; CDR2 reads ANQGSEA.

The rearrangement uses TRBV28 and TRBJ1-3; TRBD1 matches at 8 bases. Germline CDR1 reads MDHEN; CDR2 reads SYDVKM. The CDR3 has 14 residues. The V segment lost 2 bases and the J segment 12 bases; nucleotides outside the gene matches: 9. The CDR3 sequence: CASSLPRGQGVIYF. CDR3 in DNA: TGTGCCAGCAGTTTACCCAGGGGGCAAGGTGTCATATATTTT.

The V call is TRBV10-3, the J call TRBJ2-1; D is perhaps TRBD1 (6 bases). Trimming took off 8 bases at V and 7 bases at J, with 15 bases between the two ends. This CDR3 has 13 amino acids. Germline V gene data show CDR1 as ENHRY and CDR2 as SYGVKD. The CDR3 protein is CAIATGLGNEQFF. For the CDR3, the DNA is TGTGCCATCGCCACAGGGTTAGGGAATGAGCAGTTCTTC.

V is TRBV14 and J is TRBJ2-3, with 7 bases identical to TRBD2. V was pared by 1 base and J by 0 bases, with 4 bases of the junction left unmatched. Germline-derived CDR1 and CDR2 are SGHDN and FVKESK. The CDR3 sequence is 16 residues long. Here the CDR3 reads CASSQVQRGSTDTQYF. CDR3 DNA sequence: TGTGCCAGCAGCCAAGTTCAGCGGGGCAGCACAGATACGCAGTATTTT.

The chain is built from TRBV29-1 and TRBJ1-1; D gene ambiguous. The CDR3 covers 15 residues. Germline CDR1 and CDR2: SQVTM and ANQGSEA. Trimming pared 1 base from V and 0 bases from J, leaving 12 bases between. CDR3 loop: CSVEAWEKLNTEAFF. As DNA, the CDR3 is TGCAGCGTTGAAGCCTGGGAGAAGTTGAACACTGAAGCTTTCTTT. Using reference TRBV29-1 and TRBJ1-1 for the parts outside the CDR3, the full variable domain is SAVISQKPSRDICQRGTSLTIQCQVDSQVTMMFWYRQQPGQSLTLIATANQGSEATYESGFVIDKFPISRPNLTFSTLTVSNMSPEDSSIYLCSVEAWEKLNTEAFFGQGTRLTVV.

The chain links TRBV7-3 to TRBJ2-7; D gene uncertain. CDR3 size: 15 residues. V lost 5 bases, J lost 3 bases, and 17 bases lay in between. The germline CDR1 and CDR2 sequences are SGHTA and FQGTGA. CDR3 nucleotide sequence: TGTGCCAGCAGCGCCGAAAGTGGGCTGGGCTACGAGCAGTACTTC. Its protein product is CASSAESGLGYEQYF.

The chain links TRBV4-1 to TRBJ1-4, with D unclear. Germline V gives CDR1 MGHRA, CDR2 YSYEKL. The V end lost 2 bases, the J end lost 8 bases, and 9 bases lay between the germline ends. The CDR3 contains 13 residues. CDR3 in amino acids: CASSQLRGEKLFF. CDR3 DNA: TGCGCCAGCAGCCAATTACGGGGAGAAAAACTGTTTTTT.

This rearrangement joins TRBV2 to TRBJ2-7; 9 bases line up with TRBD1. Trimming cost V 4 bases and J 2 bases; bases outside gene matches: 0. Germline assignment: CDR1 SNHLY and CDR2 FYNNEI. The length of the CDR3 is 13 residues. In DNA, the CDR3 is TGTGCCAGCAGTGGACAGGGGGCCTACGAGCAGTACTTC. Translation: CASSGQGAYEQYF.

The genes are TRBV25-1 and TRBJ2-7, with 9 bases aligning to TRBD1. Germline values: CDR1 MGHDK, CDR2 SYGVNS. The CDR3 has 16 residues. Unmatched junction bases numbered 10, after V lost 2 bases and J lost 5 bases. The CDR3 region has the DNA TGTGCCAGCAGTGAAGAAGGGGGGACAGGGAGGAACGAGCAGTACTTC. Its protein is CASSEEGGTGRNEQYF.

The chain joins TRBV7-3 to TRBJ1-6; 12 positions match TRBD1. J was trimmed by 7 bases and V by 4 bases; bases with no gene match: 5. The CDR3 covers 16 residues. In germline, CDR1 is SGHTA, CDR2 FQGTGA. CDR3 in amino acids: CASSSGTGGGNSPLHF. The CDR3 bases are TGTGCCAGCAGCTCGGGGACAGGGGGCGGAAATTCACCCCTCCACTTT.

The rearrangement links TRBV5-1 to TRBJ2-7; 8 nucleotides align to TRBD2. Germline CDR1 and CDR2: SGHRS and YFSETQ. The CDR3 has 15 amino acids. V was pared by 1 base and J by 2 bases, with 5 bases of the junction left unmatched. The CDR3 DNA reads TGCGCCAGCAGCTTGACGACTAGCGCCCCCTACGAGCAGTACTTC. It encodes CASSLTTSAPYEQYF.

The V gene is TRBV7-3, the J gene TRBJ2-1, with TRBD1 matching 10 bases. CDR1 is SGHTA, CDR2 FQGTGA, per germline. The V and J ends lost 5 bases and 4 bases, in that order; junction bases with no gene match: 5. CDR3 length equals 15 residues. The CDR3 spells CASSPGQGEYNEQFF. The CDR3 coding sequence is TGTGCCAGCAGCCCCGGACAGGGGGAATACAATGAGCAGTTCTTC.

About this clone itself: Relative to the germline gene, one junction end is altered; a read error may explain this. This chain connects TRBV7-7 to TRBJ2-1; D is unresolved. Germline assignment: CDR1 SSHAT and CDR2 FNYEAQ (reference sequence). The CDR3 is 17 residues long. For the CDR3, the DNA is TGTGCTAGCAGCCCACACTCAGACAAGAGCTCCTACAATGAGCAGTTCTTC. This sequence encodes CASSPHSDKSSYNEQFF. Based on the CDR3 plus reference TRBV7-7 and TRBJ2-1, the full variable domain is GAGVSQSPRYKVTKRGQDVTLRCDPISSHATLYWYQQALGQGPEFLTYFNYEAQPDKSGLPSDRFSAERPEGSISTLTIQRTEQRDSAMYRCASSPHSDKSSYNEQFFGPGTRLTVL.

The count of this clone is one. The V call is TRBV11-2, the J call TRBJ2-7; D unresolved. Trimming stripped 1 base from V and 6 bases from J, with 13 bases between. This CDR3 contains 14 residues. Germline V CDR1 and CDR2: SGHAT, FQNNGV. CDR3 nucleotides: TGTGCCAGCAGCTTAGCTGCGGTTCAAGCCGAGCAGTACTTC. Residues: CASSLAAVQAEQYF.

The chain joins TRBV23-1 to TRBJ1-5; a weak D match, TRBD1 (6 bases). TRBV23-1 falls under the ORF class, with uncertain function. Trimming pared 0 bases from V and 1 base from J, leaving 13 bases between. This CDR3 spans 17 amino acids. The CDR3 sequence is CASSQSGTGQSNQPQHF. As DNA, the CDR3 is TGCGCCAGCAGTCAATCGGGAACAGGGCAGAGCAATCAGCCCCAGCATTTT.